These T cell receptor beta chains were read from a single sample in a study of blood T cell repertoires in COVID-19. TCRdb's copy holds only in-frame clones and misses some; the assay was immunoSEQ multiplex PCR. The repertoire consists of approximately 37,000 clones, with 86% occurring once and the leading ten covering approximately 19%. Source material: peripheral blood. Receptor source: a man between 45 and 60 years old in a cohort sampled during active COVID-19. CDR3s include the opening cysteine and the closing phenylalanine or tryptophan. Each record gives: V gene, clone size, J gene, CDR3 protein. Size is stated for part of the rows, as once, few or many counts, or as a class when the clone is expanded.

>TRBV2|once|TRBJ1-3
CASRDRGPNTIYF
>TRBV4-1|-|TRBJ2-5
CASSQDDRHQETQYF
>TRBV19|-|TRBJ2-1
CASSIAAGGDNEQFF
>TRBV7-9|-|TRBJ1-1
CASSLAYTGAEAFF
>TRBV27|once|TRBJ1-6
CASSLQDSLRSPLHF
>TRBV12-5|-|TRBJ2-1
CASGLDSPGGPPYNEQFF
>TRBV18|few|TRBJ2-5
CASSLGEETQYF
>TRBV15|-|TRBJ2-7
CATTDTSGPPSEQYF
>TRBV5-6|-|TRBJ2-2
CASSLGDRGPYTGELFF
>TRBV2|-|TRBJ2-3
CASAAWSNTDTQYF
>TRBV2|-|TRBJ2-2
CASSERLSGELFF
>TRBV4-3|-|TRBJ2-3
CASSQDRRRERVDTQYF
>TRBV2|-|TRBJ2-6
CASSEDSSVSGANVLTF
>TRBV7-6|-|TRBJ2-5
CASSLGQGGGQETQYF
>TRBV4-1|few|TRBJ2-7
CASSQRGGYEQYF
>TRBV6-2/TRBV6-3|-|TRBJ2-3
CASSYSAGRASGEPDTQYF
>TRBV27|-|TRBJ2-2
CASSPGSYTGELFF
>TRBV4-3|-|TRBJ2-7
CASSQGRGEQYF
>TRBV5-1|-|TRBJ2-7
CASSLGPEYEQYF
>TRBV9|-|TRBJ2-1
CASSAQGGTGSNEQFF
>TRBV30|-|TRBJ2-3
CAWSRLSSTDTQYF
>TRBV9|-|TRBJ2-5
CASSVDWQETQYF
>TRBV4-3|-|TRBJ1-2
CASSQVRGRSGYTF
>TRBV9|few|TRBJ2-1
CASSVLDSGYNEQFF
>TRBV3-1/TRBV3-2|few|TRBJ1-5
CASSQAGESNQPQHF
>TRBV7-9|-|TRBJ2-1
CASSRTGGRKNEQFF
>TRBV7-6|-|TRBJ2-5
CASSLGVSGSQETQYF
>TRBV9|-|TRBJ2-1
CASSLSGGNEQFF
>TRBV27|once|TRBJ2-5
CASSGLAGGLETQYF